This T cell receptor (beta chain) was captured by sequencing in a study of Ad26.COV2.S vaccination and SARS-CoV-2 variants. Overall study context: Intramuscular Ad26.COV2.S doses were given once or twice, 56 days apart.

Described treatment: roughly 18 received Ad26.COV2.S at low or high dose, single or two shots; about 5 received placebo; per-sample allocation not given. Following the first vaccine or placebo injection, samples were taken on day 63. This person who donated was an adult of 18-55 years in Boston. Broader study findings: The placebo group had lower spike-specific TCR breadth than the vaccine recipients did.

CDR3 length: 15 residues. Trimming left V 4 bases short and J 1 base short, with 15 bases between. Germline CDR1 is SGHNT and CDR2 is YYREEE (reference sequence). On this clone: Its specificity is not known.

The assay was immunoSEQ multiplex PCR, and TCRdb's table has in-frame clones only and misses some. The sample records 300,000 to 350,000 clones, around nine tenths being singletons. This sequence joins TRBV5-4 and TRBJ2-7, with D perhaps matching TRBD2 (6 bases). The sample in question was peripheral blood, obtained in a trial of Ad26.COV2.S vaccine versus placebo. The sequence came from a person aged 18-60 years who received the Ad26.COV2.S COVID-19 vaccine or a placebo. CDR3 sequence reads: CASSGGTAISYEQYF. The CDR3 nucleotides are TGTGCCAGCAGCGGAGGGACGGCCATATCCTACGAGCAGTACTTC. The full variable domain, in which reference TRBV5-4 and TRBJ2-7 provide the parts outside the CDR3, is ETGVTQSPTHLIKTRGQQVTLRCSSQSGHNTVSWYQQALGQGPQFIFQYYREEENGRGNFPPRFSGLQFPNYSSELNVNALELDDSALYLCASSGGTAISYEQYFGPGTRLTVT.